This is a list of T cell receptor beta chains from one sample in a study of T cells in Graves' hyperthyroidism and ophthalmopathy. TCRdb re-derived calls from the multiplex PCR reads in MiXCR, one entry per CDR3 protein. Of 300,000 to 450,000 distinct CDR3 sequences in the sample, 13% to 15% were seen once. The sample was blood. Every receptor here comes from a woman aged 30 to 39 with Graves' ophthalmopathy. Each CDR3 is given with its conserved first and last residue. The D gene is left open where the match is weak.

v_call,j_call,d_call,cdr3_aa
TRBV28,TRBJ1-6,TRBD1,CASRPGTGGFSPLHF
TRBV18,TRBJ2-2,TRBD1,CASSPIRGQAVTGELFF
TRBV20-1,TRBJ2-5,TRBD2,CSARDWERGGVETQYF
TRBV7-2,TRBJ2-1,TRBD2,CASSLGGGGANEQFF
TRBV24-1,TRBJ2-3,TRBD1,CATGDRVPDTQYF
TRBV11-2,TRBJ1-5,TRBD1,CASSLDGTGWQPQHF
TRBV2,TRBJ1-2,-,CASTEGPGRLGYGYTF
TRBV3-1,TRBJ2-3,TRBD2,CASSHGTSGGAFADTQYF
TRBV7-2,TRBJ2-3,TRBD1,CASSLAGQGEDTQYF
TRBV10-1,TRBJ1-2,-,CATRPHRVHGYTF
TRBV2,TRBJ2-7,-,CAIWRGAHHEQYF
TRBV5-5,TRBJ2-7,-,CASSSRNREVGEQYF
TRBV7-8,TRBJ2-1,TRBD1,CASSLWTGPNEQFF
TRBV9,TRBJ2-5,-,CASSVRGVQETQYF
TRBV30,TRBJ2-2,-,CAWSTPFDGTGELFF
TRBV7-9,TRBJ1-5,-,CASSAGSRQPQHF
TRBV3-1,TRBJ2-5,TRBD2,CASSRPKRGPQETQYF
TRBV12-3/TRBV12-4,TRBJ1-2,-,CASSLEGSNYGYTF
TRBV28,TRBJ2-3,TRBD2,CASRTHRLAGARDTQYF
TRBV2,TRBJ2-7,-,CASRVTRGVGEQYF
TRBV5-1,TRBJ1-1,-,CASNEGNTEAFF
TRBV12-3/TRBV12-4,TRBJ1-1,-,CASSFLQMNTEAFF
TRBV28,TRBJ2-7,TRBD2,CASSRSGGAFNEQYF
TRBV2,TRBJ1-6,TRBD1,CASSRGQGLNSPLHF
TRBV19,TRBJ1-1,-,CASRGLTGNTEAFF
TRBV9,TRBJ2-2,-,CASSGAGGDTGELFF
TRBV7-9,TRBJ1-1,-,CAGGGGGMNTEAFF
TRBV6-1,TRBJ1-2,-,CASSPKPAGTYGYTF
TRBV20-1,TRBJ2-3,-,CSARLTGVNTDTQYF
TRBV29-1,TRBJ2-2,-,CSVAVGAEELFF
TRBV19,TRBJ2-5,-,CASSIQGGGVQETQYF
TRBV30,TRBJ2-5,-,CAWSLGRQETQYF
TRBV6-1,TRBJ2-5,-,CASSFGGQTQYF
TRBV20-1,TRBJ1-2,-,CRRDSQSGRHGYTF
TRBV15,TRBJ1-1,-,CATSRDGQTLNTEAFF
TRBV6-6,TRBJ1-6,-,CASSYRVVDSPLHF
TRBV19,TRBJ2-1,-,CASSKGRTNGEQFF
TRBV28,TRBJ2-7,TRBD1,CASGQGTNPYEQYF
TRBV20-1,TRBJ2-5,TRBD2,CSAKSGGETQYF
TRBV27,TRBJ2-2,-,CASSTTPGHTTGELFF
TRBV29-1,TRBJ1-3,-,CSVEDRISIYF
TRBV6-1,TRBJ2-1,-,CASSDDWGSYNEQFF
TRBV20-1,TRBJ1-6,-,CSARGRDTQNSPLHF
TRBV30,TRBJ1-3,-,CAWREGGKGSRSGNTIYF
TRBV5-1,TRBJ2-7,-,CASSSTARYEQYF
TRBV6-1,TRBJ2-1,-,CASSQGAFSGESEQFF
TRBV5-5,TRBJ2-5,-,CATTLLGGLNGLPGTQYF
TRBV7-3,TRBJ2-1,-,CASTLTGAKSFNEQFF
TRBV6-1,TRBJ1-5,-,CASIPGVGQPQHF
TRBV5-1,TRBJ1-1,-,CASSLLGTPEAFF
TRBV4-1,TRBJ2-3,TRBD2,CASSQGASSGDLTDTQYF
TRBV20-1,TRBJ2-1,-,CSAIDVNEQFF
TRBV19,TRBJ1-1,TRBD1,CASIRDRGNTEAFF
TRBV10-1,TRBJ1-6,-,CASSELQRNNSPLHF
TRBV10-1,TRBJ2-5,-,CASSAGRGKETQYF
TRBV29-1,TRBJ2-3,TRBD2,CSDVAGVTQYF
TRBV12-3/TRBV12-4,TRBJ2-1,TRBD2,CASRLGTSGDYNEQFF
TRBV5-5,TRBJ2-7,-,CASSLDGRSSYEQYF
TRBV7-2,TRBJ1-1,-,CASSPGNRPFMNTEAFF